This entry features one TCR beta chain sequence. Its antigen is as yet unknown. 60 Vbeta and 13 Jbeta primers were used in PCR. Authors' analysis steps: In a later analysis, around 12 million of some 80 million unique beta chains occurred in at least two donors. Generated by immunoSEQ multiplex PCR, the TCRdb table keeps only in-frame clones and is missing some. V and J calls and clone size come straight from that table; D and trimming were deduced from the DNA. The table records about 150,000 clones, around four fifths of them present only once. The sample is drawn from a study of cytomegalovirus exposure and HLA in healthy donors. Study-level information: Most genotyped donors, roughly 80% of 300 to 400, had Caucasian-associated genetic ancestry. Overall study results and limits: Compared with the roughly 700-donor mean, an Asian-associated ancestry cluster reportedly had fewer N-insertions, according to a later analysis.

The sample comprised PBMCs. This TCR was sampled from a male donor in good health and CMV-seronegative.

For the CDR3, the DNA is TGCGCCAGCAGCTTGGCCGGGGTAACAGCAACTAATGAAAAACTGTTTTTT. Translating gives CASSLAGVTATNEKLFF. The chain carries TRBV5-1 and TRBJ1-4, with unresolved D. Germline CDR1 and CDR2: SGHRS and YFSETQ. The V and J ends lost 0 bases and 0 bases respectively, with 12 bases between them. The CDR3 totals 17 residues.